This TCR beta chain appears in the sequencing data of a study of T cell changes during pregnancy in multiple sclerosis. The assay was immunoSEQ multiplex PCR, and TCRdb's table has in-frame clones only and misses some. This table has 55,000 to 85,000 clones, about 92% appearing once. Per germline, CDR1 SGHDT and CDR2 YYEEEE. The length of the CDR3 is 15 residues. Unmatched junction bases numbered 5, after V lost 3 bases and J lost 3 bases. This clone was seen just once. The source is a female donor with multiple sclerosis, enrolled in a pregnancy study. Here the sequenced sample was peripheral blood, taken after pregnancy. This chain connects TRBV5-6 to TRBJ2-7, with 11 bases lining up with TRBD2. CDR3 coding DNA: TGTGCCAGCAGCTCCGGACTAGCGGGCGACTACGAGCAGTACTTC. Protein: CASSSGLAGDYEQYF.